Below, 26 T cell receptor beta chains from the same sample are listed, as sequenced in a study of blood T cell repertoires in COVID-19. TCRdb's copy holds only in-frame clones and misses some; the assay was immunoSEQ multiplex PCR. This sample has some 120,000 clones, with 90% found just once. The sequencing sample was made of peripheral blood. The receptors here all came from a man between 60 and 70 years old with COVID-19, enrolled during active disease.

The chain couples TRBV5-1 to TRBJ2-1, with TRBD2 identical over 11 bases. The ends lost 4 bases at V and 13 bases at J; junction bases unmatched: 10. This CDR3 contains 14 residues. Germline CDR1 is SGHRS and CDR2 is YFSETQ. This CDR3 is CASSLGTSGMSQFF. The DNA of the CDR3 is TGCGCCAGCAGCCTCGGGACTAGCGGTATGAGTCAGTTCTTC.

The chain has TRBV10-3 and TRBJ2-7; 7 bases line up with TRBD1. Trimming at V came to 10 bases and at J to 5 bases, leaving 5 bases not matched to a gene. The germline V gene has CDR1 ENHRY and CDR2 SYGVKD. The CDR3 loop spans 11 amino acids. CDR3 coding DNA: TGTGCCACCTCGACAGGGAACGAGCAGTACTTC. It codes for CATSTGNEQYF.

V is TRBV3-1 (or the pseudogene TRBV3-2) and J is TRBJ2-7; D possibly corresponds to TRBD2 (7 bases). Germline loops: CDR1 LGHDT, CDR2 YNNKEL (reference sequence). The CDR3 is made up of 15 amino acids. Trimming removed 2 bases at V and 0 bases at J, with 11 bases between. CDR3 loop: CASSQQRGGSYEQYF. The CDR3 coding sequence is TGTGCCAGCAGCCAACAGAGGGGGGGCTCCTACGAGCAGTACTTC.

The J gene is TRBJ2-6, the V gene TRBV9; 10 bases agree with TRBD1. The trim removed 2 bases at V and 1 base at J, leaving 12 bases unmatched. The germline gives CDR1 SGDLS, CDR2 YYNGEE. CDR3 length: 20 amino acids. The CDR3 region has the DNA TGTGCCAGCAGCGTCAGAGCCCCGGGACAGGGGCCTTCTGGGGCCAACGTCCTGACTTTC. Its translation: CASSVRAPGQGPSGANVLTF.

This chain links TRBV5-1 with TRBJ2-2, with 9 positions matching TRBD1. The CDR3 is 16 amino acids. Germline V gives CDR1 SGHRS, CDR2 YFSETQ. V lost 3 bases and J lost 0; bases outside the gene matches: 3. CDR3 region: CASSWTGVPNTGELFF. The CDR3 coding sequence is TGCGCCAGCAGCTGGACAGGGGTCCCGAACACCGGGGAGCTGTTTTTT.

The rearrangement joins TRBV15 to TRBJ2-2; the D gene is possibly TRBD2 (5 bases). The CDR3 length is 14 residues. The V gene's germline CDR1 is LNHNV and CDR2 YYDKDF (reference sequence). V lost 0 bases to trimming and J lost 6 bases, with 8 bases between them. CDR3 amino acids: CATSRDRAAGELFF. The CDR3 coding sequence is TGTGCCACCAGCAGAGATAGAGCGGCCGGGGAGCTGTTTTTT.

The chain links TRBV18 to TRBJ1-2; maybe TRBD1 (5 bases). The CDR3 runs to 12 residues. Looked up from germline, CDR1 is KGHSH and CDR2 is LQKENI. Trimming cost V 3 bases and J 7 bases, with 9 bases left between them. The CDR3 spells CASSPRQSGYTF. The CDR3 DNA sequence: TGTGCCAGCTCACCCCGACAGAGTGGCTACACCTTC.

The CDR3 reads CASSQDGEGGVAFF. Written as DNA, the CDR3 is TGCGCCAGCAGCCAAGATGGGGAAGGGGGGGTAGCTTTCTTT. The chain combines TRBV4-3 with TRBJ1-1; tentative D call: TRBD1 (6 bases). In germline, CDR1 is LGHNA, CDR2 YSLEER. Trimming cost V 0 bases and J 10 bases, with 15 bases left between them. The CDR3 extends over 14 amino acids.

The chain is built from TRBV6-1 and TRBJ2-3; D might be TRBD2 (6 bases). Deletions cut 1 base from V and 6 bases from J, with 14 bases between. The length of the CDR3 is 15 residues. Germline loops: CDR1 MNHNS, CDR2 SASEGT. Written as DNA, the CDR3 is TGTGCCAGCAGTGAAGGGAGCGCCGGGGGTGATACGCAGTATTTT. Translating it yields CASSEGSAGGDTQYF.

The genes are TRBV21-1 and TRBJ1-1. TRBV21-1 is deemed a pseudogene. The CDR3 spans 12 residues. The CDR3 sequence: CAIRTGGTEAFF. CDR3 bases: TGTGCCATAAGGACCGGAGGCACTGAAGCTTTCTTT.

This CDR3 reads CASRQDRDEKLFF. The CDR3 DNA reads as TGTGCCAGCAGACAGGACAGGGACGAAAAACTGTTTTTT. The rearrangement uses TRBV6-5 and TRBJ1-4; the match to TRBD1 covers 8 bases. Germline CDR1 and CDR2: MNHEY and SVGAGI. The CDR3 covers 13 residues. J was trimmed by 8 bases and V by 6 bases; bases with no gene match: 5.

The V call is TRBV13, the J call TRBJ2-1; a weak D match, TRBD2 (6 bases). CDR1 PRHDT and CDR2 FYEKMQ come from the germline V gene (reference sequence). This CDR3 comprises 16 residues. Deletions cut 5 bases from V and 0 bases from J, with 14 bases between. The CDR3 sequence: CASSRPGRNSYNEQFF. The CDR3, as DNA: TGTGCCAGCAGCCGACCGGGGAGGAACTCCTACAATGAGCAGTTCTTC. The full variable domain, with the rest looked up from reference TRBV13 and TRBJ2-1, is AAGVIQSPRHLIKEKRETATLKCYPIPRHDTVYWYQQGPGQDPQFLISFYEKMQSDKGSIPDRFSAQQFSDYHSELNMSSLELGDSALYFCASSRPGRNSYNEQFFGPGTRLTVL.

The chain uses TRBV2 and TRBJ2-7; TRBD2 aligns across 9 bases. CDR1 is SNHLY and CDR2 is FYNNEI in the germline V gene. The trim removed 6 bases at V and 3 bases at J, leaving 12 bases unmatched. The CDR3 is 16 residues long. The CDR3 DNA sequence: TGTGCCAGCAGGCGGGAGGGCTCTAGGGGTCTCTACGAGCAGTACTTC. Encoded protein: CASRREGSRGLYEQYF.

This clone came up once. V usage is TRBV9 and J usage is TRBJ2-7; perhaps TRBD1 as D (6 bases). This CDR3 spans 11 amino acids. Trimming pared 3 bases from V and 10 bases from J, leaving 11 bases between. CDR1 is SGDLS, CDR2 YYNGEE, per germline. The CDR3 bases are TGTGCCAGCAGCGATGGACAGTTACAGTACTTC. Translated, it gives CASSDGQLQYF.

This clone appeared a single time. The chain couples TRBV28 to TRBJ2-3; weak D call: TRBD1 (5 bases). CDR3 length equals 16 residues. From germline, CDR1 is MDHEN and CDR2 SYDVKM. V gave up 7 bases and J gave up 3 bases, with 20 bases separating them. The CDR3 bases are TGTGCCAGCACCCCCCCATCAGGGATGAGAACAGATACGCAGTATTTT. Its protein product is CASTPPSGMRTDTQYF.

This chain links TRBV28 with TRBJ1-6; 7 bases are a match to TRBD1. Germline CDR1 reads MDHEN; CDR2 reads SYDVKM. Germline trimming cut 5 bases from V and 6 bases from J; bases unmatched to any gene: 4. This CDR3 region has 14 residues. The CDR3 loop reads CASSLGQSNSPLHF. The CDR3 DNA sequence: TGTGCCAGCAGTCTGGGACAGAGTAATTCACCCCTCCACTTT. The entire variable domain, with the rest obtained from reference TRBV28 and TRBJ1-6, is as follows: DVKVTQSSRYLVKRTGEKVFLECVQDMDHENMFWYRQDPGLGLRLIYFSYDVKMKEKGDIPEGYSVSREKKERFSLILESASTNQTSMYLCASSLGQSNSPLHFGNGTRLTVT.

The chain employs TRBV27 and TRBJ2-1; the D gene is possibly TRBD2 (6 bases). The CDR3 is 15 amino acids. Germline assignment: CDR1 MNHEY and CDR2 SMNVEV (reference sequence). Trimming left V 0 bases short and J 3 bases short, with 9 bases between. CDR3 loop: CASSLSGRRYNEQFF. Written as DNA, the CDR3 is TGTGCCAGCAGTTTATCGGGGAGGCGCTACAATGAGCAGTTCTTC.

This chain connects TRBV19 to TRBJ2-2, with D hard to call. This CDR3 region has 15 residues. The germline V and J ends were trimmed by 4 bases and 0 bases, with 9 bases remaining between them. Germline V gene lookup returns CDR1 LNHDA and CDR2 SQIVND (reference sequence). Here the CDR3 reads CASSSGDANTGELFF. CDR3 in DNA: TGTGCCAGTAGTAGTGGAGACGCGAACACCGGGGAGCTGTTTTTT.

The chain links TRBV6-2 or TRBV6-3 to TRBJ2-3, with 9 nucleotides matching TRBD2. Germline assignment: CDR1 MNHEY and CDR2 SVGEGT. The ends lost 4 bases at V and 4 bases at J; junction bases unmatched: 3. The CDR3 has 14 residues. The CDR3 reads CASSLAGVADTQYF. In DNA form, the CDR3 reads TGTGCCAGCAGTTTAGCGGGAGTTGCAGATACGCAGTATTTT.

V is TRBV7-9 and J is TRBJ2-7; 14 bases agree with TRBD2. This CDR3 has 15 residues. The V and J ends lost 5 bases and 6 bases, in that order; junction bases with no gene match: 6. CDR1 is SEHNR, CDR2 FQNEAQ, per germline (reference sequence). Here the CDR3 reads CASSPRTSGRSEQYF. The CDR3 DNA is TGTGCCAGCAGCCCCAGGACTAGCGGGAGGAGCGAGCAGTACTTC.

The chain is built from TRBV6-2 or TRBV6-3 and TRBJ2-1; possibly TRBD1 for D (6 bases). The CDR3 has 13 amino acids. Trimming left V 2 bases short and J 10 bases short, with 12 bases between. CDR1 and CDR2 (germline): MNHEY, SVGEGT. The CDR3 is CASSYGDTREQFF. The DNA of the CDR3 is TGTGCCAGCAGTTACGGGGACACACGCGAGCAGTTCTTC.

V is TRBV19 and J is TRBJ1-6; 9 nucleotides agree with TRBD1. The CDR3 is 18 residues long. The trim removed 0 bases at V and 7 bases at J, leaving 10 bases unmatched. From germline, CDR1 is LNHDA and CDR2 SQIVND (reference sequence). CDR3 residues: CASSIDLYETGGNSPLHF. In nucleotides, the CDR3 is TGTGCCAGTAGTATAGACTTATACGAGACAGGGGGAAATTCACCCCTCCACTTT.

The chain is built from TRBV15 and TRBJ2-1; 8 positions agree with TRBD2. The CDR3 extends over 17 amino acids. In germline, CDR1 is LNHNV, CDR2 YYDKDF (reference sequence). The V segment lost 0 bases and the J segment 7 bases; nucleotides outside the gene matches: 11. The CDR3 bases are TGTGCCACCAGCAGAGATTTCAGCGGGAGCCGAATGAATGAGCAGTTCTTC. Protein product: CATSRDFSGSRMNEQFF.

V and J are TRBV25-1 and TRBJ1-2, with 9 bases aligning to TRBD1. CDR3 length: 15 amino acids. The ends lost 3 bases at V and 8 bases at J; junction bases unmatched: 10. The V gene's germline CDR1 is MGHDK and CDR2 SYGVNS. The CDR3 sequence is CASSEDRGVSSGYTF. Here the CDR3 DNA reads TGTGCCAGCAGTGAGGACAGGGGAGTATCCAGCGGCTACACCTTC.

CDR3 sequence: CASSSPRGRGNEQFF. CDR3 DNA sequence: TGTGCCAGCAGCTCCCCGAGGGGGCGCGGCAATGAGCAGTTCTTC. The V call is TRBV5-4, the J call TRBJ2-1; TRBD1 aligns across 7 bases. The trim removed 3 bases at V and 6 bases at J, leaving 9 bases unmatched. This CDR3 has 15 residues. Germline CDR1 is SGHNT and CDR2 is YYREEE (reference sequence).

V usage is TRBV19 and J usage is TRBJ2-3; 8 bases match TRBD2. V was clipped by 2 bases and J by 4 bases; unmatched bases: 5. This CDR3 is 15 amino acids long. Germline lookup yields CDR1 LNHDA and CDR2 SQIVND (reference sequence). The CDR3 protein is CASSIRSGRPDTQYF. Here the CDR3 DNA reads TGTGCCAGTAGTATAAGGAGCGGGAGACCAGATACGCAGTATTTT.